Shown below are 4 T cell receptor beta chains from a single sample sequenced in a study of PD-L1 blockade in urothelial cancer. The assay was immunoSEQ multiplex PCR, and TCRdb's table has in-frame clones only and misses some. This table holds 35,000 to 45,000 clones, roughly a third found once. This specimen consisted of tumor tissue, obtained before atezolizumab (anti-PD-L1) treatment. These receptors were taken from a man between 60 and 75 years old with urothelial cancer.

V and J are TRBV9 and TRBJ2-1; D may be TRBD1 or TRBD2 (5 bases each). With 4 bases removed from V and 8 bases from J, the gap between germline ends came to 16 bases. Germline V CDR1 and CDR2: SGDLS, YYNGEE. The CDR3 is made up of 14 amino acids. CDR3 coding DNA: TGTGCCAGCAGCAGTGACGGGGCCGGGGATGAGCAGTTCTTC. This encodes CASSSDGAGDEQFF.

The chain combines TRBV30 with TRBJ2-1; 8 bases line up with TRBD2. The CDR3 has 15 residues. The germline V gene has CDR1 GTSNPN and CDR2 SVGIG (reference sequence). Trimming took 0 bases from V and 5 from J; bases not matched to a gene: 6. The CDR3 protein is CAWSVVAGGHNEQFF. CDR3 DNA: TGTGCCTGGAGTGTGGTGGCGGGGGGCCACAATGAGCAGTTCTTC.

This clone was counted only a few times. The rearrangement uses TRBV6-7 and TRBJ2-1; 10 positions match TRBD1. TRBV6-7 is treated as an ORF (open reading frame) with a function not yet certain. After removal of 6 bases from V and 6 bases from J, the junction contained 14 bases not matched to a gene. This CDR3 has 17 residues. The CDR3 region is CASSHPPGTGVINEQFF. In DNA form, the CDR3 reads TGTGCCAGCAGCCATCCCCCGGGGACAGGGGTAATCAATGAGCAGTTCTTC.

This clone was seen repeatedly, ten times or more. The V and J genes are TRBV6-8 and TRBJ2-1, with TRBD1 identical over 9 bases. The CDR3 length is 16 residues. CDR1 is MNHGY and CDR2 is SAAAGT in the germline V gene. With 3 bases clipped from V and 6 bases from J, the junction kept 9 bases outside the gene matches. The CDR3 nucleotides read TGTGCCAGCAGTTATGATGACAGGGGGTCTCTCAATGAGCAGTTCTTC. Translating it yields CASSYDDRGSLNEQFF.